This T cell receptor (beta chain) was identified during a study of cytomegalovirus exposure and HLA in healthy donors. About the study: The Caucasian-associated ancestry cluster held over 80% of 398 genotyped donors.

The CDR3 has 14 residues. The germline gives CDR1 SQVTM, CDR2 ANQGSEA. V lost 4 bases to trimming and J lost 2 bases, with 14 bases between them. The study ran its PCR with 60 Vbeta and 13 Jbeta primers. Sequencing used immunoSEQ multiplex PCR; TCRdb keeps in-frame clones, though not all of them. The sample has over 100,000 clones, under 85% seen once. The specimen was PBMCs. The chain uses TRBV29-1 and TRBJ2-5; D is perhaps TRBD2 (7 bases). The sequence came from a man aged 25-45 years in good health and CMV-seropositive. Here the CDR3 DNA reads TGCAGCGTTGTGCGGGGAGGGGGTCAAGAGACCCAGTACTTC. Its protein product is CSVVRGGGQETQYF. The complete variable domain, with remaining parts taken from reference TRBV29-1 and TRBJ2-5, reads SAVISQKPSRDICQRGTSLTIQCQVDSQVTMMFWYRQQPGQSLTLIATANQGSEATYESGFVIDKFPISRPNLTFSTLTVSNMSPEDSSIYLCSVVRGGGQETQYFGPGTRLLVL.